The 22 T cell receptor beta chains below were found in one sample sequenced in a study of T cells in Graves' hyperthyroidism and ophthalmopathy. From RNA transcripts, TCR beta CDR3 regions were amplified. Researchers ran a first-round RT-PCR on the TCR CDR3 using the HTBI primer set. MiXCR, run by TCRdb on the multiplex PCR reads, gives a single entry per CDR3 protein. The sample comprises about 380,000 distinct CDR3 sequences, approximately 13% of which are singletons, and roughly 9.6% rests with the top ten. Sequences were obtained from blood. The receptors stem from a woman in her sixties with Graves' hyperthyroidism.

The rearrangement links TRBV6-2 or TRBV6-3 to TRBJ1-6; TRBD1 is a possible D gene (5 bases). Germline V CDR1 and CDR2: MNHEY, SVGEGT. The V end was cut by 6 bases, the J end by 0 bases, with 9 bases between. This CDR3 has 15 residues. The CDR3 here is CASRVDSSYNSPLHF. DNA for the CDR3: TGTGCCAGCAGGGTAGACAGCTCCTATAATTCACCCCTCCACTTT.

This clonotype was picked up many times. V usage is TRBV14 and J usage is TRBJ2-1; possibly TRBD2 for D (6 bases). Germline-derived CDR1 and CDR2 are SGHDN and FVKESK. The V end was cut by 3 bases, the J end by 6 bases, with 15 bases between. This CDR3 has 15 amino acids. CDR3 nucleotide sequence: TGTGCCAGCAGCCAGATACTAGCACGGGGCAATGAGCAGTTCTTC. This gives the protein CASSQILARGNEQFF. Using reference TRBV14 and TRBJ2-1 for the parts outside the CDR3, the full variable domain is EAGVTQFPSHSVIEKGQTVTLRCDPISGHDNLYWYRRVMGKEIKFLLHFVKESKQDESGMPNNRFLAERTGGTYSTLKVQPAELEDSGVYFCASSQILARGNEQFFGPGTRLTVL.

This clonotype was counted ten times or more. The chain joins TRBV3-1 to TRBJ2-5; tentatively, D is TRBD2 (6 bases). Trimming removed 4 bases from V and 4 bases from J, with 16 bases in between. The CDR3 totals 15 residues. Germline assignment: CDR1 LGHDT and CDR2 YNNKEL (reference sequence). The CDR3 here is CASSRATRIGETQYF. The CDR3 DNA reads TGTGCCAGCAGCCGTGCGACTAGGATCGGAGAGACCCAGTACTTC.

The chain couples TRBV12-5 to TRBJ2-1; D possibly corresponds to TRBD2 (6 bases). Germline V gene data show CDR1 as LGHNT and CDR2 as FRNRAP. Trimming removed 7 bases from V and 5 bases from J, with 12 bases in between. The CDR3 length is 13 residues. CDR3 sequence reads: CASAQTRHNEQFF. CDR3 coding DNA: TGTGCTAGTGCCCAGACTAGGCACAATGAGCAGTTCTTC.

This clonotype showed up many times. The J gene is TRBJ1-1, the V gene TRBV5-1, with D uncertain. Germline V CDR1 and CDR2: SGHRS, YFSETQ. V lost 4 bases and J lost 0, with 10 bases in between. This CDR3 has 14 amino acids. CDR3 in DNA: TGCGCCAGCAGCCAAGGCCGGGTGAACACTGAAGCTTTCTTT. Translated, it gives CASSQGRVNTEAFF.

This clonotype was counted at least ten times. The chain combines TRBV12-5 with TRBJ2-3; D perhaps matches TRBD2 (7 bases). The CDR3 totals 16 residues. Germline CDR1 reads LGHNT; CDR2 reads FRNRAP. V dropped 7 bases and J dropped 9 bases, with 26 bases sitting between them. The CDR3 DNA reads TGTGCTAGTGCCTTCGGAGGGGGGGCGGCAAGAGGGACGCAGTATTTT. Amino acid sequence: CASAFGGGAARGTQYF.

On this clonotype: With a much larger clone just one base away, this may be a read error. This sequence joins TRBV7-8 and TRBJ2-1; unclear D gene. The CDR3 has 13 residues. Germline V lookup: CDR1 SGHVS, CDR2 FQNEAQ. V dropped 5 bases and J dropped 1 base, with 6 bases sitting between them. Here the CDR3 reads CASSPESYNEQFF. Written as DNA, the CDR3 is TGTGCCAGCAGCCCGGAGTCCTACAATGAGCAGTTCTTC.

This clonotype appeared many times. The chain carries TRBV2 and TRBJ1-5; TRBD1 agrees at 7 bases. J lost 0 bases, V lost 4 bases, and 0 bases had no gene match. The CDR3 is made up of 14 amino acids. Per the germline V gene, CDR1 is SNHLY and CDR2 is FYNNEI. The CDR3 coding sequence is TGTGCCAGCAGTGGACAGGGTAGCAATCAGCCCCAGCATTTT. This codes for CASSGQGSNQPQHF.

Many counts were recorded for this clonotype. V is TRBV19 and J is TRBJ1-2; TRBD1 aligns across 10 bases. Per germline, CDR1 LNHDA and CDR2 SQIVND (reference sequence). The CDR3 is 15 amino acids. Germline trimming cut 5 bases from V and 3 bases from J; bases unmatched to any gene: 6. DNA for the CDR3: TGTGCCAGTAGTCGCGGGGACAGGGGTGACTATGGCTACACCTTC. Its translation: CASSRGDRGDYGYTF. Using reference TRBV19 and TRBJ1-2 for the parts outside the CDR3, the full variable domain is DGGITQSPKYLFRKEGQNVTLSCEQNLNHDAMYWYRQDPGQGLRLIYYSQIVNDFQKGDIAEGYSVSREKKESFPLTVTSAQKNPTAFYLCASSRGDRGDYGYTFGSGTRLTVV.

This clonotype occurred a few times. The gene calls are TRBV10-3 and TRBJ2-7; 11 positions match TRBD2. CDR1 is ENHRY and CDR2 is SYGVKD in the germline V gene. The V gene end was trimmed by 11 bases and the J gene end by 7 bases; junction bases not matched to a gene: 13. This CDR3 is built from 14 residues. CDR3: CAARTSGGGFEQYF. The CDR3 bases are TGTGCCGCCCGAACTAGCGGGGGAGGCTTTGAGCAGTACTTC.

The gene calls are TRBV11-3 and TRBJ2-7; D is perhaps TRBD1 or TRBD2 (5 bases each). The length of the CDR3 is 14 residues. V shed 5 bases and J shed 2 bases, with 13 bases lying between them. The V gene's germline CDR1 is SGHNT and CDR2 YENEEA. CDR3 bases: TGTGCCAGCAGCGAGGGGTCGGGACCCTACGAGCAGTACTTC. It specifies CASSEGSGPYEQYF.

This chain links TRBV3-1 with TRBJ2-6; D is undetermined. The CDR3 spans 16 residues. The V end was cut by 1 base, the J end by 0 bases, with 7 bases between. CDR1 is LGHDT and CDR2 is YNNKEL in the germline V gene (reference sequence). The CDR3 loop reads CASSQADGSGANVLTF. The CDR3, as DNA: TGTGCCAGCAGCCAAGCAGACGGCTCTGGGGCCAACGTCCTGACTTTC.

The chain links TRBV5-1 to TRBJ2-7; TRBD2 matches at 9 bases. The V gene's germline CDR1 is SGHRS and CDR2 YFSETQ. With V trimmed by 0 bases and J by 0 bases, 10 bases remained unmatched. This CDR3 comprises 18 residues. The CDR3: CASSLVDPAGGSSYEQYF. Written as DNA, the CDR3 is TGCGCCAGCAGCTTGGTGGACCCAGCGGGAGGTTCCTCCTACGAGCAGTACTTC.

This clonotype was picked up many times. The CDR3 bases are TGTGCCAGTCTGGGTGTAGGAGGTTCCAATCAGCCCCAGCATTTT. It encodes CASLGVGGSNQPQHF. J is TRBJ1-5 and V is TRBV19, with unresolved D. CDR1 LNHDA and CDR2 SQIVND come from the germline V gene (reference sequence). CDR3 length: 15 residues. V was pared by 8 bases and J by 3 bases, with 17 bases between.

This clonotype has ten or more counts. The rearrangement links TRBV6-1 to TRBJ1-5; no firm D call. The germline V gene has CDR1 MNHNS and CDR2 SASEGT. This CDR3 has 12 residues. The V and J ends lost 9 bases and 2 bases respectively, with 8 bases between them. The CDR3, as DNA: TGTGCCAGTTCGAATCGCAATCAGCCCCAGCATTTT. It encodes CASSNRNQPQHF.

In this sample, this clonotype turned up many times. Here the CDR3 reads CASSFGSGSHETQYF. The CDR3 DNA follows: TGTGCCAGCAGCTTCGGTAGCGGGAGCCATGAGACCCAGTACTTC. J is TRBJ2-5 and V is TRBV7-9; 9 bases agree with TRBD2. V gave up 3 bases and J gave up 5 bases; unmatched junction bases: 7. This CDR3 is built from 15 residues. Germline V gene data show CDR1 as SEHNR and CDR2 as FQNEAQ (reference sequence).

This clonotype was detected ten times or more. This chain uses TRBV5-1 with TRBJ2-7, with 7 positions matching TRBD1. The CDR3 is made up of 15 amino acids. The V gene end was trimmed by 4 bases and the J gene end by 2 bases; junction bases not matched to a gene: 9. In germline, CDR1 is SGHRS, CDR2 YFSETQ. The CDR3 nucleotides are TGCGCCAGCAGCCGGGGACAGCGGTCCCCCTACGAGCAGTACTTC. As protein: CASSRGQRSPYEQYF.

At least ten counts were recorded for this clonotype. The chain carries TRBV11-3 and TRBJ2-1, with 7 nucleotides matching TRBD2. Germline CDR1 is SGHNT and CDR2 is YENEEA. Trimming cost V 5 bases and J 3 bases; bases outside gene matches: 10. The CDR3 is 16 amino acids. The CDR3 sequence: CASSPWASGNYNEQFF. CDR3 sequence (DNA): TGTGCCAGCAGCCCATGGGCTAGCGGAAACTACAATGAGCAGTTCTTC.

This clonotype was observed many times. The V and J genes are TRBV15 and TRBJ2-3; no definite D call. This CDR3 is built from 13 residues. Trimming took 0 bases from V and 5 from J, leaving 6 bases between them. CDR1 is LNHNV, CDR2 YYDKDF, per germline (reference sequence). CDR3 residues: CATSRERQDTQYF. For the CDR3, the DNA is TGTGCCACCAGCAGAGAACGGCAAGATACGCAGTATTTT.

This clonotype was observed a handful of times. The chain carries TRBV11-1 and TRBJ2-1, with 15 bases that match TRBD2. This CDR3 region has 17 residues. Germline CDR1 reads SGHAT; CDR2 reads FQDESV (reference sequence). The CDR3 bases are TGTGCATGCAGCCCAACGGGACTAGCGGGAGGTTACAATGAGCAGTTCTTC. It encodes CACSPTGLAGGYNEQFF.

There are many counts of this clonotype. This chain links TRBV2 with TRBJ1-5; possibly TRBD1 for D (5 bases). Germline V gives CDR1 SNHLY, CDR2 FYNNEI. The CDR3 is 13 amino acids. Deletions cut 4 bases from V and 7 bases from J, with 11 bases between. The CDR3 spells CASSASGQQPQHF. CDR3 DNA: TGTGCCAGCAGTGCGTCAGGGCAACAGCCCCAGCATTTT. Full variable domain (rest looked up from reference TRBV2 and TRBJ1-5): EPEVTQTPSHQVTQMGQEVILRCVPISNHLYFYWYRQILGQKVEFLVSFYNNEISEKSEIFDDQFSVERPDGSNFTLKIRSTKLEDSAMYFCASSASGQQPQHFGDGTRLSIL.

This clonotype occurred many times. The rearrangement joins TRBV24-1 to TRBJ2-5, with 10 bases lining up with TRBD1. Germline lookup yields CDR1 KGHDR and CDR2 SFDVKD. The CDR3 has 15 amino acids. V dropped 9 bases and J dropped 1; count of bases not matched to a gene: 7. DNA for the CDR3: TGTGCCACCGCGCCGACAGGGGGCCTCCAAGAGACCCAGTACTTC. It specifies CATAPTGGLQETQYF.